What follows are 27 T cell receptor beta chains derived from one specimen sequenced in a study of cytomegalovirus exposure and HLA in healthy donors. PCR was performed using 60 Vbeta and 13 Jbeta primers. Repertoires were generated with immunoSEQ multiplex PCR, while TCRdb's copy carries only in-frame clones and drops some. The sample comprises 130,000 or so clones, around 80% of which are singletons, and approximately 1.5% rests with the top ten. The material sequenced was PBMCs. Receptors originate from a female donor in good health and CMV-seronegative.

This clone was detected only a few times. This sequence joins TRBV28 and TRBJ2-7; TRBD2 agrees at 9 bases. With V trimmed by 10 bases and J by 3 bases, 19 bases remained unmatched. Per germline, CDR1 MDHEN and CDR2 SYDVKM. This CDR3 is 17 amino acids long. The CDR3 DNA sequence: TGTGCCATCCAGGGGCGGGAGGGCCAACTCCTGGGCTACGAGCAGTACTTC. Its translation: CAIQGREGQLLGYEQYF.

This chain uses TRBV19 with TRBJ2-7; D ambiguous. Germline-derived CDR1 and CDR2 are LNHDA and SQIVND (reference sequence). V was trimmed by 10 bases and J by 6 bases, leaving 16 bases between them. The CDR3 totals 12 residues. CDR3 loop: CATISSTAEQYF. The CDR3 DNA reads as TGTGCCACCATCAGTAGCACGGCCGAGCAGTACTTC.

The DNA for the CDR3 is TGTGCCTGGACCATCGGGGGCGTCGCGGGAGGGCCCGAGCAGTACTTC. Translated: CAWTIGGVAGGPEQYF. The chain employs TRBV30 and TRBJ2-7; the match to TRBD2 covers 9 bases. Looked up from germline, CDR1 is GTSNPN and CDR2 is SVGIG (reference sequence). J lost 6 bases, V lost 4 bases, and 16 bases had no gene match. This CDR3 is 16 amino acids long.

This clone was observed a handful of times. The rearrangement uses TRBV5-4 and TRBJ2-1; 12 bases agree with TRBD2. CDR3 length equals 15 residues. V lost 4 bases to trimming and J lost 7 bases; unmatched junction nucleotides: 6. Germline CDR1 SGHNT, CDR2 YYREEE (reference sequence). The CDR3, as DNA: TGTGCCAGCAGCACCGGACTAGCGGGGACGAATGAGCAGTTCTTC. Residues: CASSTGLAGTNEQFF. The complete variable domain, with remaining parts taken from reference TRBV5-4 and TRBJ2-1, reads ETGVTQSPTHLIKTRGQQVTLRCSSQSGHNTVSWYQQALGQGPQFIFQYYREEENGRGNFPPRFSGLQFPNYSSELNVNALELDDSALYLCASSTGLAGTNEQFFGPGTRLTVL.

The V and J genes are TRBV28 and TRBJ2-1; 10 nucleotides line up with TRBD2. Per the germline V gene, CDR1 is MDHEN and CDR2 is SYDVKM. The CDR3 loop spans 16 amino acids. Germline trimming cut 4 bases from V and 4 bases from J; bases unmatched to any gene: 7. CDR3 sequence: CASSSSGLATYNEQFF. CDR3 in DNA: TGTGCCAGCAGTTCATCGGGACTAGCGACTTACAATGAGCAGTTCTTC.

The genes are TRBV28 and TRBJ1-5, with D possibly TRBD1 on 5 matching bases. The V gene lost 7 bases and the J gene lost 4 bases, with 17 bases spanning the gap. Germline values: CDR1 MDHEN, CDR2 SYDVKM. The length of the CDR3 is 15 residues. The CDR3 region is CASTLGDSTNQPQHF. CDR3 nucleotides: TGTGCCAGCACCTTAGGAGACAGTACTAATCAGCCCCAGCATTTT.

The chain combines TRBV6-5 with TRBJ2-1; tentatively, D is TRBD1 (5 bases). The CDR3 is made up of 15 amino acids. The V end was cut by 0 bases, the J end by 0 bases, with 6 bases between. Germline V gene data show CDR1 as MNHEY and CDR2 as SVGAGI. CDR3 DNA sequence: TGTGCCAGCAGTTACTCAGACAGCTCCTACAATGAGCAGTTCTTC. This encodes CASSYSDSSYNEQFF.

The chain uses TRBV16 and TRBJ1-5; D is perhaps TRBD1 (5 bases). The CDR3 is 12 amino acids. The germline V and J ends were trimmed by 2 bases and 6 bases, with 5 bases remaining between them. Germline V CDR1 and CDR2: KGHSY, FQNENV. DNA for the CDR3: TGTGCCAGCAGCCAAGACAGTCAGCCCCAGCATTTT. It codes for CASSQDSQPQHF. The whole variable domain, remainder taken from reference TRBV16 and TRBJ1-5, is GEEVAQTPKHLVRGEGQKAKLYCAPIKGHSYVFWYQQVLKNEFKFLISFQNENVFDETGMPKERFSAKCLPNSPCSLEIQATKLEDSAVYFCASSQDSQPQHFGDGTRLSIL.

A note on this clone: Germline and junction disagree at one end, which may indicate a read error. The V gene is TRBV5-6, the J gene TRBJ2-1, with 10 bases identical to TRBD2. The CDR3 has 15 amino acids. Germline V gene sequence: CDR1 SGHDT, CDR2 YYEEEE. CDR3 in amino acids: CASRLGLAGVSEQFF. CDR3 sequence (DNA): TGTGCCAGCAGATTGGGGCTAGCGGGAGTCTCTGAGCAGTTCTTC.

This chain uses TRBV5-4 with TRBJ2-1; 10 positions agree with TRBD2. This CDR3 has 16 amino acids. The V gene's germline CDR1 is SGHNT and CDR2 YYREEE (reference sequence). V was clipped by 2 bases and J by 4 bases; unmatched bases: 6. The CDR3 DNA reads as TGTGCCAGCAGCTTCTCTAGCGGGAGTGGGTACAATGAGCAGTTCTTC. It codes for CASSFSSGSGYNEQFF.

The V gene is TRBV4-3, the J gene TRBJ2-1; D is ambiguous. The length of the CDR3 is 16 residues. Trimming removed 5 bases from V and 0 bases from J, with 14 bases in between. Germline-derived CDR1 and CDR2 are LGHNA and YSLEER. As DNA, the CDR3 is TGCGCCAGCAGCACGTTAAGTAGTAGCTCCTACAATGAGCAGTTCTTC. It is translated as CASSTLSSSSYNEQFF.

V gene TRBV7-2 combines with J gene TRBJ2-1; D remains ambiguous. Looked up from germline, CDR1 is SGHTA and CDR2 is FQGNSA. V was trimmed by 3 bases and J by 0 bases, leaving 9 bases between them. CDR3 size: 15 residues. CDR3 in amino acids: CASSLSPSSYNEQFF. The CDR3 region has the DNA TGTGCCAGCAGCTTGAGCCCGAGCTCCTACAATGAGCAGTTCTTC.

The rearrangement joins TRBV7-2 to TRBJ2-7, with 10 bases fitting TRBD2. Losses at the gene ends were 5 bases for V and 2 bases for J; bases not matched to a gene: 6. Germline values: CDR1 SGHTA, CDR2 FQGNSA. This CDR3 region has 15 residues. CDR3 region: CASSHGLAGAYEQYF. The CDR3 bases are TGTGCCAGCAGCCATGGGCTAGCGGGAGCCTACGAGCAGTACTTC.

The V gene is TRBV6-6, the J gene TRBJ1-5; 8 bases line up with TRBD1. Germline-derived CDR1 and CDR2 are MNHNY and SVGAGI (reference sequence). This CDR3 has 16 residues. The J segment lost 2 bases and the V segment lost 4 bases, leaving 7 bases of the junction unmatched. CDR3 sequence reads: CASSLQGVNGNQPQHF. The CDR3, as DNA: TGTGCCAGCAGTTTACAGGGGGTGAATGGCAATCAGCCCCAGCATTTT.

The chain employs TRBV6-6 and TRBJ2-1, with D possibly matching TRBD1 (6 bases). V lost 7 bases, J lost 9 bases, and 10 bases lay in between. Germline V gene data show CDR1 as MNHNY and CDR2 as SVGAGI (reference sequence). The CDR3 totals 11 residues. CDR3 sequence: CASIKGGEQFF. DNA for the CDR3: TGTGCCAGCATCAAAGGGGGTGAGCAGTTCTTC.

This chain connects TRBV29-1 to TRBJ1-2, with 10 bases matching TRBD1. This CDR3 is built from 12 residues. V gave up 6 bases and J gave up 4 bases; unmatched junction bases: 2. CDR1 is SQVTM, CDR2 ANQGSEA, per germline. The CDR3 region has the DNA TGCAGCGTGGGGACAGGGGCCTATGGCTACACCTTC. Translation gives CSVGTGAYGYTF.

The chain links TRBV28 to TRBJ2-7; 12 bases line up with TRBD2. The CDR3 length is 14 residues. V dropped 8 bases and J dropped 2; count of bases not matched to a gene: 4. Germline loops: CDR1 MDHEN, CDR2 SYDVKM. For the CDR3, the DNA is TGTGCCAGCGTATCTAGCGGGAGGGCCTACGAGCAGTACTTC. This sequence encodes CASVSSGRAYEQYF. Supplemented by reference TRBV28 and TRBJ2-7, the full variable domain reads DVKVTQSSRYLVKRTGEKVFLECVQDMDHENMFWYRQDPGLGLRLIYFSYDVKMKEKGDIPEGYSVSREKKERFSLILESASTNQTSMYLCASVSSGRAYEQYFGPGTRLTVT.

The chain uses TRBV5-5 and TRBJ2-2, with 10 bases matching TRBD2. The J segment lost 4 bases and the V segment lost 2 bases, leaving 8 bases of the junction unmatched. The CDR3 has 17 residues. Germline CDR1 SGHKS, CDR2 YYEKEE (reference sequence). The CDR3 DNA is TGTGCCAGCAGCTTACCCCTAGCGGGAGATGGCACCGGGGAGCTGTTTTTT. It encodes CASSLPLAGDGTGELFF.

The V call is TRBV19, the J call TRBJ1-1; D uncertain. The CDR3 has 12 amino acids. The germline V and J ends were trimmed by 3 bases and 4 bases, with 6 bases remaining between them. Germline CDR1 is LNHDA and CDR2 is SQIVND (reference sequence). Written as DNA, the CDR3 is TGTGCCAGTAGTATTTCCAGCACTGAAGCTTTCTTT. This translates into CASSISSTEAFF.

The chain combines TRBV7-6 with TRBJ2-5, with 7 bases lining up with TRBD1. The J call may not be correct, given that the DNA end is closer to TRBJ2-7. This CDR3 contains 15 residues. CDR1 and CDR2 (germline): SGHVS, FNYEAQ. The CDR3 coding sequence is TGTGCCAGCAGCCCCTCCCCGCAGGGGGCCTACGAGCAGTACTTC. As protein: CASSPSPQGAYEQYF.

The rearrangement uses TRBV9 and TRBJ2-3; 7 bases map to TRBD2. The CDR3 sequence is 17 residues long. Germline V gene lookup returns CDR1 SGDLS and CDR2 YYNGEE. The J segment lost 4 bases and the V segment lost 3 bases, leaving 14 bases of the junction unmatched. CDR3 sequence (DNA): TGTGCCAGCAGCGCCATCGGGGCGGGAGTTCCCGCAGATACGCAGTATTTT. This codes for CASSAIGAGVPADTQYF.

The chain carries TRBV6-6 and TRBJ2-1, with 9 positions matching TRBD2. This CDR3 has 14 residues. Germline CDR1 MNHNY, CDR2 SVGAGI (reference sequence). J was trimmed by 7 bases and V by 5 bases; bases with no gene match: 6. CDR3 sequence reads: CASSPGLALNEQFF. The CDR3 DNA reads TGTGCCAGCAGTCCAGGACTAGCGCTGAATGAGCAGTTCTTC.

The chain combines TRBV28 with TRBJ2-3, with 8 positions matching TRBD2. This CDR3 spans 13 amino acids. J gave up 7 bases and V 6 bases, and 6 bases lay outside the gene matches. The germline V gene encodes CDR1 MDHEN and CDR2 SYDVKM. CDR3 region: CASSPSGGNTQYF. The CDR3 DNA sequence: TGTGCCAGCAGCCCCTCGGGAGGGAATACGCAGTATTTT.

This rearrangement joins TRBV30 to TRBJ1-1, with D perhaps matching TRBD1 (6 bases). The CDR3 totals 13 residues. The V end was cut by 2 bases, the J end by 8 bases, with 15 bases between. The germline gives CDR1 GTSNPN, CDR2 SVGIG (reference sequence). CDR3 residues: CAWSYQGLGEAFF. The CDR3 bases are TGTGCCTGGAGTTACCAGGGGCTGGGAGAAGCTTTCTTT.

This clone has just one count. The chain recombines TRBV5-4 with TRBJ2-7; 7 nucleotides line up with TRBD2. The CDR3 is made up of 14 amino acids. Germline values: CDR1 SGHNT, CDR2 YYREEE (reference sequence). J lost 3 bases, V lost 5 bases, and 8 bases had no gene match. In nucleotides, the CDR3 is TGTGCCAGCAGTCGGCAGGGAGGGCTCTACGAGCAGTACTTC. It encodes CASSRQGGLYEQYF.

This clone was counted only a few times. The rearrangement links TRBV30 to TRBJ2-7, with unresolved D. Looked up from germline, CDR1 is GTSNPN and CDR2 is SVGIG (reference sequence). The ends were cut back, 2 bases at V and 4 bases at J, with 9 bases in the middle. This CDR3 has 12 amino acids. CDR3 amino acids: CAWSFAFYEQYF. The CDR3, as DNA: TGTGCCTGGAGTTTCGCGTTTTACGAGCAGTACTTC. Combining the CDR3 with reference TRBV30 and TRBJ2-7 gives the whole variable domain SQTIHQWPATLVQPVGSPLSLECTVEGTSNPNLYWYRQAAGRGLQLLFYSVGIGQISSEVPQNLSASRPQDRQFILSSKKLLLSDSGFYLCAWSFAFYEQYFGPGTRLTVT.

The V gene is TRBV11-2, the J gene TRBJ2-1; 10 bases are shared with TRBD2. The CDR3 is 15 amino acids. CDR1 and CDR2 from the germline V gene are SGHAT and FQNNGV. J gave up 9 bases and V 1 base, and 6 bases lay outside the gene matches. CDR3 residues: CASSLASGSISEQFF. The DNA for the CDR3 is TGTGCCAGCAGCTTAGCTAGCGGGAGTATTAGTGAGCAGTTCTTC.